The 23 T cell receptor beta chains presented below share a single source sample, sequenced in a study of cytomegalovirus exposure and HLA in healthy donors. PCR employed 60 Vbeta and 13 Jbeta primers. The repertoire was sequenced with immunoSEQ multiplex PCR; TCRdb's copy has only in-frame clones and lacks some. The repertoire holds about 120,000 clones, around three quarters seen once, with 3.5% to 5% in the top ten. The sample comprised PBMCs. Receptors were obtained from a man aged 25-45 years in good health and CMV-seropositive.

The J gene is TRBJ2-1, the V gene TRBV9; 7 bases line up with TRBD1. V was pared by 5 bases and J by 1 base, with 3 bases of the junction left unmatched. The CDR3 is 14 amino acids. CDR1 SGDLS and CDR2 YYNGEE come from the germline V gene. CDR3 bases: TGTGCCAGCAGTTTACAGGGGTCCTACAATGAGCAGTTCTTC. The encoded protein is CASSLQGSYNEQFF.

This chain links TRBV4-2 with TRBJ2-5; TRBD2 agrees at 7 bases. The J call is doubtful: the DNA matches TRBJ2-7 better. CDR1 is LGHNA, CDR2 YNFKEQ, per germline. The CDR3 totals 14 residues. CDR3 in amino acids: CASSQVTSNHEQYF. CDR3 sequence (DNA): TGTGCCAGCAGCCAGGTGACTAGCAATCACGAGCAGTACTTC.

The V and J genes are TRBV5-1 and TRBJ1-4; 9 bases map to TRBD1. Germline values: CDR1 SGHRS, CDR2 YFSETQ. The CDR3 extends over 14 amino acids. After removal of 1 base from V and 7 bases from J, the junction contained 2 bases not matched to a gene. The DNA of the CDR3 is TGCGCCAGCAGCTTGACGGGACAGGGTGAAAAACTGTTTTTT. Translation: CASSLTGQGEKLFF.

The CDR3 DNA follows: TGTGCCAGCAGCGTCGACAGGAGCTCCTACGAGCAGTACTTC. Protein product: CASSVDRSSYEQYF. V is TRBV7-9 and J is TRBJ2-7; D perhaps matches TRBD1 (6 bases). From germline, CDR1 is SEHNR and CDR2 FQNEAQ (reference sequence). V was trimmed by 5 bases and J by 0 bases, leaving 11 bases between them. The CDR3 contains 14 residues.

This clone was recorded only once. The gene calls are TRBV5-1 and TRBJ1-1; perhaps TRBD1 as D (6 bases). The CDR3 contains 14 residues. The V end was cut by 3 bases, the J end by 0 bases, with 9 bases between. Germline V lookup: CDR1 SGHRS, CDR2 YFSETQ. In DNA, the CDR3 is TGCGCCAGCAGCTGGGACAAGCTGAACACTGAAGCTTTCTTT. Protein sequence: CASSWDKLNTEAFF.

The sample holds one count of this clone. The chain joins TRBV11-3 to TRBJ2-3; a weak D match, TRBD2 (7 bases). The V gene's germline CDR1 is SGHNT and CDR2 YENEEA. Trimming removed 3 bases at V and 5 bases at J, with 15 bases between. The CDR3 contains 15 residues. CDR3 coding DNA: TGTGCCAGCAGCTTCGCGGGGGCGGAACAAGATACGCAGTATTTT. It codes for CASSFAGAEQDTQYF.

V is TRBV7-2 and J is TRBJ2-1; weak D call: TRBD2 (6 bases). CDR1 is SGHTA, CDR2 FQGNSA, per germline. V was pared by 4 bases and J by 6 bases, with 16 bases between. This CDR3 contains 15 residues. The CDR3 DNA reads as TGTGCCAGCAGCTCCGGGGTAGCGGCAATCAATGAGCAGTTCTTC. Translated: CASSSGVAAINEQFF. Full variable domain (remainder filled in from reference TRBV7-2 and TRBJ2-1): GAGVSQSPSNKVTEKGKDVELRCDPISGHTALYWYRQSLGQGLEFLIYFQGNSAPDKSGLPSDRFSAERTGGSVSTLTIQRTQQEDSAVYLCASSSGVAAINEQFFGPGTRLTVL.

The chain carries TRBV7-2 and TRBJ2-7; TRBD2 agrees at 10 bases. Germline V CDR1 and CDR2: SGHTA, FQGNSA. Trimming at V came to 1 base and at J to 4 bases, leaving 13 bases not matched to a gene. The CDR3 consists of 18 residues. The CDR3 loop reads CASSLVILSASGGYEQYF. The CDR3 DNA reads as TGTGCCAGCAGCTTAGTTATCCTGTCGGCTAGCGGGGGTTACGAGCAGTACTTC.

The J gene is TRBJ2-7, the V gene TRBV7-2, with 10 bases identical to TRBD2. CDR3 length equals 15 residues. The trim removed 5 bases at V and 5 bases at J, leaving 9 bases unmatched. The germline gives CDR1 SGHTA, CDR2 FQGNSA. The CDR3 here is CASSPSSGSRHEQYF. The CDR3 region has the DNA TGTGCCAGCAGCCCCTCTAGCGGGAGTAGGCACGAGCAGTACTTC.

This sequence joins TRBV9 and TRBJ2-1; D is perhaps TRBD2 (5 bases). The CDR3 covers 14 residues. With 0 bases removed from V and 12 bases from J, the gap between germline ends came to 16 bases. Germline CDR1 and CDR2: SGDLS and YYNGEE. CDR3 in DNA: TGTGCCAGCAGCGTAGGAGCGGCCCTTACAATGCAGTTCTTC. This sequence encodes CASSVGAALTMQFF.

The V and J genes are TRBV19 and TRBJ2-1, with 10 positions matching TRBD2. V lost 1 base, J lost 7 bases, and 4 bases stayed unmatched. Germline CDR1 reads LNHDA; CDR2 reads SQIVND (reference sequence). The CDR3 length is 15 residues. CDR3 sequence: CASSIGTSGFNEQFF. The DNA for the CDR3 is TGTGCCAGTAGTATAGGGACTAGCGGCTTTAATGAGCAGTTCTTC.

The V call is TRBV29-1, the J call TRBJ1-4; D gene unclear. Trimming took off 4 bases at V and 0 bases at J, with 12 bases between the two ends. This CDR3 is built from 15 residues. Per germline, CDR1 SQVTM and CDR2 ANQGSEA. The CDR3, as DNA: TGCAGCGTTGCTGCCTTCGGTGCAACTAATGAAAAACTGTTTTTT. It codes for CSVAAFGATNEKLFF.

V is TRBV11-2 and J is TRBJ2-1; D ambiguous. The germline gives CDR1 SGHAT, CDR2 FQNNGV. Deletions cut 0 bases from V and 6 bases from J, with 12 bases between. The CDR3 spans 15 residues. CDR3 residues: CASSLDPDTLNEQFF. For the CDR3, the DNA is TGTGCCAGCAGCTTAGATCCCGACACGCTCAATGAGCAGTTCTTC.

This clone has just a few counts. The chain recombines TRBV27 with TRBJ2-1; D ambiguous. CDR3 length: 15 residues. Germline assignment: CDR1 MNHEY and CDR2 SMNVEV (reference sequence). Trimming cost V 6 bases and J 0 bases, with 12 bases left between them. Written as DNA, the CDR3 is TGTGCCAGCAGCCAACAGATTAGCTCCTACAATGAGCAGTTCTTC. It specifies CASSQQISSYNEQFF.

The CDR3 nucleotides are TGTGCCAGCTCACTTCTGACGGGAGGCGCCTTAGGGGAGACCCAGTACTTC. This gives the protein CASSLLTGGALGETQYF. The V and J genes are TRBV18 and TRBJ2-5; 7 bases line up with TRBD2. V was clipped by 4 bases and J by 5 bases; unmatched bases: 16. The germline gives CDR1 KGHSH, CDR2 LQKENI. The CDR3 runs 17 residues.

The chain employs TRBV28 and TRBJ2-3, with 10 bases fitting TRBD2. The ends lost 2 bases at V and 2 bases at J; junction bases unmatched: 4. The CDR3 extends over 16 amino acids. Germline CDR1 and CDR2: MDHEN and SYDVKM. DNA of the CDR3: TGTGCCAGCAGTTTACGGAGCGGGAGGGCCACAGATACGCAGTATTTT. Translating it yields CASSLRSGRATDTQYF.

This chain connects TRBV18 to TRBJ1-1, with 10 bases matching TRBD1. Germline V gene data show CDR1 as KGHSH and CDR2 as LQKENI. The CDR3 runs 15 residues. J lost 2 bases, V lost 3 bases, and 3 bases had no gene match. CDR3 coding DNA: TGTGCCAGCTCACCTTGGACAGGGGGAAACACTGAAGCTTTCTTT. It yields the protein CASSPWTGGNTEAFF.

This chain uses TRBV5-4 with TRBJ1-3, with D hard to call. V was shortened by 4 bases and J by 0 bases, with 14 bases between the two germline ends. This CDR3 is built from 16 residues. Germline CDR1 SGHNT, CDR2 YYREEE (reference sequence). This CDR3 is CASSRTLLSSGNTIYF. DNA of the CDR3: TGTGCCAGCAGCCGAACCCTTCTGAGCTCTGGAAACACCATATATTTT.

This chain connects TRBV4-1 to TRBJ2-7, with no clear D. The ends were cut back, 3 bases at V and 4 bases at J, with 10 bases in the middle. The germline CDR1 and CDR2 sequences are MGHRA and YSYEKL. The CDR3 sequence is 13 residues long. The CDR3 region is CASSQAEQYEQYF. The DNA for the CDR3 is TGCGCCAGCAGCCAGGCAGAACAGTACGAGCAGTACTTC.

About this clone: The sample holds other DNA sequences that translate to the same CDR3. The chain links TRBV9 to TRBJ2-1; 7 bases align to TRBD1. The germline V gene encodes CDR1 SGDLS and CDR2 YYNGEE. The CDR3 is made up of 15 amino acids. J gave up 2 bases and V 2 bases, and 4 bases lay outside the gene matches. The chain's CDR3 is CASSVGQLTYNEQFF. In DNA form, the CDR3 reads TGTGCCAGCAGCGTGGGACAGCTTACCTACAATGAGCAGTTCTTC.

The chain employs TRBV4-2 and TRBJ1-2; 7 nucleotides agree with TRBD1. Losses at the gene ends were 3 bases for V and 6 bases for J; bases not matched to a gene: 10. This CDR3 region has 15 residues. The germline CDR1 and CDR2 sequences are LGHNA and YNFKEQ. The CDR3: CASSQRGQERHGYTF. The DNA of the CDR3 is TGTGCCAGCAGCCAGAGAGGACAGGAACGGCATGGCTACACCTTC.

The J gene is TRBJ1-6, the V gene TRBV27; possibly TRBD1 for D (5 bases). V was shortened by 3 bases and J by 5 bases, with 11 bases between the two germline ends. Per germline, CDR1 MNHEY and CDR2 SMNVEV (reference sequence). The CDR3 extends over 15 amino acids. The CDR3 sequence is CASSFVRGNNSPLHF. CDR3 coding DNA: TGTGCCAGCAGTTTTGTAAGGGGTAATAATTCACCCCTCCACTTT.

This clone was counted only a few times. The J gene is TRBJ2-2, the V gene TRBV5-1, with TRBD2 matching 9 bases. With V trimmed by 2 bases and J by 6 bases, 5 bases remained unmatched. Germline V gene lookup returns CDR1 SGHRS and CDR2 YFSETQ. CDR3 length: 15 amino acids. The CDR3 bases are TGCGCCAGCAGCTTTTTAGCGGGAGCTGCCGGGGAGCTGTTTTTT. The encoded protein is CASSFLAGAAGELFF.